The rows below give T cell receptor beta chains drawn from one sample of a study of T cells in Graves' hyperthyroidism and ophthalmopathy. TCRdb independently ran MiXCR on the multiplex PCR reads; one entry per CDR3 protein. The sample contains about 400,000 distinct CDR3 sequences, more than 15% of which appear only once. Sequencing was carried out using blood. Receptor source: a woman younger than 30 with Graves' hyperthyroidism that later progressed to Graves' ophthalmopathy. Each CDR3 is given with its conserved first and last residue. A D gene is named only where the DNA matches it firmly. Size is omitted from some rows. Given values are once, few, many or a class for expanded clones.

-,TRBV27,TRBJ2-3,many,TGTGCCAGCAGATCCTGGGGGATTAGCACAGATACGCAGTATTTT,CASRSWGISTDTQYF
TRBD1,TRBV20-1,TRBJ2-1,-,TGCAGTGCTACGGACAGGGGAAATTGGCAGTTCTTC,CSATDRGNWQFF
TRBD2,TRBV20-1,TRBJ2-1,many,TGCAGTGCTACTAGCGGGAGTTTCAATGAGCAGTTCTTC,CSATSGSFNEQFF
TRBD2,TRBV28,TRBJ2-1,many,TGTGCCAGCAGTCCTCTAGCGGGAGGGGCCAATGAGCAGTTCTTC,CASSPLAGGANEQFF
TRBD2,TRBV27,TRBJ2-7,-,TGTGCCAGCAGTTTAGCACTAGCGGGAGGCTACGAGCAGTACTTC,CASSLALAGGYEQYF
-,TRBV5-1,TRBJ2-1,many,TGTGCCAGCAGTTTAGGGCTAGCAGACTACAATGAGCAGTTCTTC,CASSLGLADYNEQFF
-,TRBV27,TRBJ1-1,once,TGTGCCAGCAGTTCAACGACAGGACTAGAAGCTTTCTTT,CASSSTTGLEAFF
-,TRBV19,TRBJ2-7,-,TGTGCCAGTAGTATAGGGGGCAGTCCCTACGAGCAGTACTTC,CASSIGGSPYEQYF
-,TRBV24-1,TRBJ2-3,-,TGTGCCACCAGTGATATAGGACGTGACACAGATGCGCAGTATTTT,CATSDIGRDTDAQYF
TRBD1,TRBV20-1,TRBJ1-5,few,TGCAGTGCTAGCCACACAGGGGGCTATCAGCCCCAGCATTTT,CSASHTGGYQPQHF
TRBD1,TRBV3-1,TRBJ1-1,many,TGTGCCAGCAGCCAAGATTGGACAGGGGGGATGAACACTGAAGCTTTCTTT,CASSQDWTGGMNTEAFF
-,TRBV2,TRBJ1-2,many,TGTGCCAGCAGTGAGGGAGCTAACTATGGCTACACCTTC,CASSEGANYGYTF
TRBD2,TRBV6-1,TRBJ2-3,many,TGTGCCAGCAGTAAGACTAGCGGGAGCACAGATACGCAGTATTTT,CASSKTSGSTDTQYF
TRBD2,TRBV5-1,TRBJ2-1,many,TGCGCCAGCTCCTTCTCGGGGGGGTCTTCCAACAATGAGCAGTTCTTC,CASSFSGGSSNNEQFF
TRBD2,TRBV19,TRBJ2-3,few,TGTGCCAGTGCCGGGACTAGCGGAAGGACTAGCACAGATACGCAGTATTTT,CASAGTSGRTSTDTQYF
-,TRBV5-1,TRBJ2-7,many,TGCGCCAGCAGCTTGCATATGGATGCCTACGAGCAGTACTTC,CASSLHMDAYEQYF
-,TRBV6-5,TRBJ1-3,many,TGTGCCAGCAGTTACAAGGGCCACTCTGGAAACACCATATATTTT,CASSYKGHSGNTIYF
-,TRBV7-9,TRBJ1-2,many,TGTGCCAGCAGCTTAAGCGGACTCGGCTATGGCTACACCTTC,CASSLSGLGYGYTF
-,TRBV9,TRBJ2-1,-,TGTGCCAGCAGCGCTCTAGACTTCTTCAGCTCCTACAATGAGCAGTTCTTC,CASSALDFFSSYNEQFF
-,TRBV30,TRBJ1-1,many,TGTGCCTGGTGGAAACGTGGGATTGAAGCTTTCTTT,CAWWKRGIEAFF
-,TRBV20-1,TRBJ2-6,many,TGCAGTGCGACGAGCCCTGGGGCCAACGTCCTGACTTTC,CSATSPGANVLTF
-,TRBV13,TRBJ1-2,many,TGTGCCAGCAGCGCAAGACCTCGGACGGAAGACTATGGCTACACCTTC,CASSARPRTEDYGYTF
TRBD1,TRBV10-2,TRBJ2-4,-,TGCGCCAGCTCAGGGGGAAACATTCAGTACTTC,CASSGGNIQYF
TRBD2,TRBV28,TRBJ2-1,many,TGTGCCAGCAGACCACTAGCGGGAGAATACAATGAGCAGTTCTTC,CASRPLAGEYNEQFF
-,TRBV20-1,TRBJ2-3,many,TGCAGTGCTAGAGATTGGAAAGCAGATACGCAGTATTTT,CSARDWKADTQYF
TRBD2,TRBV28,TRBJ2-7,-,TGTGCCAGCCGTTTAAGACTAGCGGGAGGGTGGGGGGGCGAGCAGTACTTC,CASRLRLAGGWGGEQYF
-,TRBV7-9,TRBJ1-3,-,TGTGCCAGCAGCTTAGCGCCCAGTGGAAACACCATATGTTTT,CASSLAPSGNTICF
TRBD1,TRBV6-2/TRBV6-3,TRBJ2-5,many,TGTGCCAGCAGCCGATTGACAGGGGCTGGAGAGACCCAGTACTTC,CASSRLTGAGETQYF
-,TRBV15,TRBJ1-5,-,TGTGCCACCAGCAGAGATCCAGGGGTAATCAATCAGCCCCAGCATTTT,CATSRDPGVINQPQHF
-,TRBV20-1,TRBJ2-5,many,TGCAGTGAAAGAGGACGTGAGGGGCGTGGGGAGACCCAGTACTTC,CSERGREGRGETQYF
TRBD2,TRBV24-1,TRBJ2-7,-,TGTGCTGGAAGGGGCGGGAGAACTGGGGAGCAGTACTTC,CAGRGGRTGEQYF
TRBD1,TRBV15,TRBJ1-5,-,TGTGCCACCAGCAGAGCCCCCGGGACAGTCTTGTCCCAGCCCCAGCATTTT,CATSRAPGTVLSQPQHF
-,TRBV4-1,TRBJ2-7,-,TGCGCCAGCAGCCAAGGAGAGGCCTACGAGCAGTACTTC,CASSQGEAYEQYF
-,TRBV5-8,TRBJ2-2,-,TGTGCCAGCAGCTCCCTGGGGCGAATTGATCCCGGGGAGCTGTTTTTT,CASSSLGRIDPGELFF
-,TRBV20-1,TRBJ2-7,-,TGCAGTGCCATAACAGCGGACACCTACGAGCAGTACTTC,CSAITADTYEQYF
TRBD1,TRBV20-1,TRBJ1-2,many,TGCAGTGCTCGTCTACAGGGGGCTGGGGGCTACACCTTC,CSARLQGAGGYTF
TRBD1,TRBV11-3,TRBJ2-3,few,TGTGCCAGCAGCTTAGAACCCGGGACAGGGGCAGATACGCAGTATTTT,CASSLEPGTGADTQYF
-,TRBV5-6,TRBJ2-3,-,TGTGCCAGCAGCTGGGGTTGGGGACGCACAGATACGCAGTATTTT,CASSWGWGRTDTQYF
-,TRBV13,TRBJ2-1,few,TGTGCCAGCAGCTTAGGCCTACCAGGGCGTAGGTGGGAGCAGTTCTTC,CASSLGLPGRRWEQFF
-,TRBV2,TRBJ2-5,many,TGTGCCAGCAGGACCCAAGAGACCCAGTACTTC,CASRTQETQYF
TRBD1,TRBV2,TRBJ2-2,many,TGTGCCAGCAGGGGGACAGGGGGCGAGTTCGGGGAGCTGTTTTTT,CASRGTGGEFGELFF
TRBD2,TRBV5-1,TRBJ2-7,many,TGCGCCAGCAGCTGGGGACTAGCGGGAGACTTGGGATACGAGCAGTACTTC,CASSWGLAGDLGYEQYF
-,TRBV20-1,TRBJ1-1,many,TGCAGTGCTCTCCGGCGCACTGAAGCTTTCTTT,CSALRRTEAFF
-,TRBV27,TRBJ2-7,-,TGTGCCAGCAGGCTAATACGGGGCTCCTACGAGCAGTACTTC,CASRLIRGSYEQYF
-,TRBV28,TRBJ1-1,-,TGTTCCAGCAGTTTAGGATCAGGGTTGCCTGAAGCTTTCTTT,CSSSLGSGLPEAFF
TRBD2,TRBV19,TRBJ2-3,-,TGTGCCAGTAGGCCCGGGGTGGCTAGCGGACCCCCCCCAGATACGCAGTATTTT,CASRPGVASGPPPDTQYF
-,TRBV5-4,TRBJ2-1,few,TGTGCCAGCAGCTTGGGGGGGGACAGCTACAATGAGCAGTTCTTC,CASSLGGDSYNEQFF
TRBD2,TRBV10-3,TRBJ2-7,-,TGTGCCATCAAAGCGGGAGAGAAAGACGAGCAGTACTTC,CAIKAGEKDEQYF
-,TRBV5-6,TRBJ2-2,-,TGTGCCAGCAGCTTTAGGGGGGGCACCGGGGAGCTGTTTTTT,CASSFRGGTGELFF
-,TRBV5-1,TRBJ1-3,-,TGCGCCAGCAGCTTGGAGTTTGAGATCTCTGGAAACACCATATATTTT,CASSLEFEISGNTIYF
TRBD2,TRBV4-1,TRBJ2-7,many,TGCGCCAGCAGCCAAGTTAGCGGGAGGACCTACGAGCAGTACTTC,CASSQVSGRTYEQYF
-,TRBV6-5,TRBJ2-3,-,TGTGCCAGCAGTTACTTGGCGGAGATGGGGGATACGCAGTATTTT,CASSYLAEMGDTQYF
-,TRBV9,TRBJ1-4,-,TGTGCCAGCAGCCGAGCTGGGGTGAATGAAAAACTGTTTTTT,CASSRAGVNEKLFF
TRBD2,TRBV27,TRBJ2-7,many,TGTGCCAGCAGTCCCCTGACTAGCGGGAGCTACGAGCAGTACTTC,CASSPLTSGSYEQYF
-,TRBV15,TRBJ2-3,many,TGTGCCACCAGCAGAGAAGACCAAAGCACAGATACGCAGTATTTT,CATSREDQSTDTQYF
-,TRBV20-1,TRBJ2-7,many,TGCAGTGCTAGAGAGAAATACGAGCAGTACTTC,CSAREKYEQYF
-,TRBV5-6,TRBJ2-1,-,TGTGCCAGCAGCTTCCGGCTCTTCTACGAGCAGTTCTTC,CASSFRLFYEQFF
-,TRBV7-2,TRBJ1-1,few,TGTGCCAGCAGCTTAGATGAGGAAGCTTTCTTT,CASSLDEEAFF
TRBD2,TRBV6-1,TRBJ2-7,-,TGTGCCAGCAGTGACAATTTATGGACTAGCGGGAGCAACCCCTACGAGCAGTACTTC,CASSDNLWTSGSNPYEQYF